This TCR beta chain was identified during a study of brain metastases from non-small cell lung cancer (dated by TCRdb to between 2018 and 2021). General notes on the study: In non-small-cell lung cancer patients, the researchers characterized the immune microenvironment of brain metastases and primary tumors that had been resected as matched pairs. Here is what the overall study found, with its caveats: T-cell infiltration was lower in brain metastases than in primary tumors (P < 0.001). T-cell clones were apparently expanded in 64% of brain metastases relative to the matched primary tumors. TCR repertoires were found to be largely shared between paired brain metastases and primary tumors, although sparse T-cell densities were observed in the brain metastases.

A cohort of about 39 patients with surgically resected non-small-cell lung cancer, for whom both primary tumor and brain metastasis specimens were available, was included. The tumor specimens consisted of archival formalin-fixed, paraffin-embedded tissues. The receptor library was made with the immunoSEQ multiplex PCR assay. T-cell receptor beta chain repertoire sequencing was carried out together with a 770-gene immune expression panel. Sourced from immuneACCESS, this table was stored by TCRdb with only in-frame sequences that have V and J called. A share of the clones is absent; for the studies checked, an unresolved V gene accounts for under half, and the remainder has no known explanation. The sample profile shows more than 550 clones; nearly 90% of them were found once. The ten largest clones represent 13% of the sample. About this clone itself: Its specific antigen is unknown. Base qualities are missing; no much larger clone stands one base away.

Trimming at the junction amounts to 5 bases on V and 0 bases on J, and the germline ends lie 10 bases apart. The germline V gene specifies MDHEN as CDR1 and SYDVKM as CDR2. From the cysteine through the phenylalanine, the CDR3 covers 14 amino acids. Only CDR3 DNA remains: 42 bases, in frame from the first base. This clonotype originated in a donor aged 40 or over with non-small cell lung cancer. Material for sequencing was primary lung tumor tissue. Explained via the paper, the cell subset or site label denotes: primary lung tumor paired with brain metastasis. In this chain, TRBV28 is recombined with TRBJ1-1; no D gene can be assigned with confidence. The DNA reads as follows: TGTGCCAGCAGTGCCGGGAGTCTGAACACTGAAGCTTTCTTT. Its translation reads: CASSAGSLNTEAFF.